This TCR beta chain was documented in a study of cytotoxic CD8 clonotypes in ibrutinib-treated CLL. At the level of the study: With a range of 6 to 36, the median treatment time before response samples were taken was approximately 11 months.

This clone was found a few times. As yet, its antigen is unknown. The protocol was immunoSEQ multiplex PCR, while the TCRdb copy is restricted to in-frame clones and leaves out a portion. The repertoire holds approximately 57,000 clones, with 56% as singletons. This CDR3 has 16 residues. V lost 3 bases to trimming and J lost 4 bases; unmatched junction nucleotides: 7. Germline lookup yields CDR1 MNHNS and CDR2 SASEGT. Whole-study results and caveats: Clonality rose at ibrutinib response and fell back toward baseline at progression. Clonality correlated strongly with circulating CD8+ T cells and exceeded age-matched healthy donors at baseline.

The sample was PBMCs, taken after 24 months of ibrutinib treatment. The clonotype was recovered from a human donor with chronic lymphocytic leukemia. This chain links TRBV6-1 with TRBJ1-5; 9 bases match TRBD1. The CDR3 protein is CASSDAQGAGNQPQHF. For the CDR3, the DNA is TGTGCCAGCAGTGATGCACAGGGGGCAGGTAATCAGCCCCAGCATTTT.